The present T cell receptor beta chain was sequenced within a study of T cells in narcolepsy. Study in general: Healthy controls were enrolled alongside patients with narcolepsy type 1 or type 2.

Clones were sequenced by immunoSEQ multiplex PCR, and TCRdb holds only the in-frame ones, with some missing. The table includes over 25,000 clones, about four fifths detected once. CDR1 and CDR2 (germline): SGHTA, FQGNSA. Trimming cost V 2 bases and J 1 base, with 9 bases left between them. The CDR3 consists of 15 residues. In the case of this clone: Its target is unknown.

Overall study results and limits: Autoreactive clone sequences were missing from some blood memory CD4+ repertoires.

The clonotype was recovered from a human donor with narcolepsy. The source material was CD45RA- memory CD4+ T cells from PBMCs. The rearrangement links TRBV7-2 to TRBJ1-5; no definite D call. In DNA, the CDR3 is TGTGCCAGCAGCTTATCGGGCCTGAGCAATCAGCCCCAGCATTTT. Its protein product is CASSLSGLSNQPQHF.